This TCR beta chain stems from a study of shared clonotypes between healthy human individuals. The overall study: Donors consisted of a couple of women and three men between 18 and 49.

Investigators divided CD4+ cells into CD45RA+ naive and CD45RA-negative memory subsets. General observations from the study: Of the naive CD4 clonotypes, around 4.9% were shared across several donors.

The repertoire was sequenced with immunoSEQ multiplex PCR; TCRdb's copy has only in-frame clones and lacks some. The table has fewer than 3 million clones, about 90% seen once; the top ten hold approximately 0.4%. Trimming cost V 3 bases and J 5 bases; bases outside gene matches: 5. From germline, CDR1 is SGHTA and CDR2 FQGNSA. CDR3 length equals 14 residues. Turning to this clone: The antigen remains undetermined.

The clonotype comes from a man between 18 and 35 years old in good health. Some clones in this sample may be carry-over from other donors' samples. Sequenced: naive CD4+ T cells from PBMCs. Indicated subset: CD45RA+ positively selected. The V gene is TRBV7-2, the J gene TRBJ1-1; 8 bases line up with TRBD1. This CDR3 reads CASSFARQGTEAFF. The CDR3 nucleotides are TGTGCCAGCAGCTTCGCAAGACAGGGGACTGAAGCTTTCTTT.